The 8 T cell receptor beta chains below were found in one sample sequenced in a study of T cells in Graves' hyperthyroidism and ophthalmopathy. It was RNA transcripts that yielded the amplified TCR beta CDR3 regions. The HTBI primer set served for first-round RT-PCR of the TCR CDR3. TCRdb independently ran MiXCR on the multiplex PCR reads; one entry per CDR3 protein. The sample holds 530,000 or so distinct CDR3 sequences, about 45% seen once. The sample comprised peripheral blood or thyroid tissue (not recorded which). These receptors were taken from a woman younger than 30 with Graves' hyperthyroidism.

The gene calls are TRBV5-1 and TRBJ1-1; D possibly corresponds to TRBD1 (5 bases). The germline V and J ends were trimmed by 4 bases and 6 bases, with 16 bases remaining between them. The germline CDR1 and CDR2 sequences are SGHRS and YFSETQ. The CDR3 is made up of 14 amino acids. This chain's CDR3 is CASSPLGGSSEAFF. The CDR3 bases are TGCGCCAGCAGCCCGCTGGGGGGGTCGTCTGAAGCTTTCTTT. Supplemented by reference TRBV5-1 and TRBJ1-1, the full variable domain reads KAGVTQTPRYLIKTRGQQVTLSCSPISGHRSVSWYQQTPGQGLQFLFEYFSETQRNKGNFPGRFSGRQFSNSRSEMNVSTLELGDSALYLCASSPLGGSSEAFFGQGTRLTVV.

The rearrangement links TRBV24-1 to TRBJ1-2; 8 bases align to TRBD1. The CDR3 runs to 11 residues. After removal of 12 bases from V and 7 bases from J, the junction contained 6 bases not matched to a gene. CDR1 is KGHDR and CDR2 is SFDVKD in the germline V gene. The CDR3 nucleotides read TGTGCCTCCGGACAGGGCGGTGGCTACACCTTC. The encoded protein is CASGQGGGYTF.

This clonotype was found many times. The chain uses TRBV6-1 and TRBJ2-5; the match to TRBD2 covers 8 bases. This CDR3 has 14 amino acids. Germline loops: CDR1 MNHNS, CDR2 SASEGT. V dropped 3 bases and J dropped 4; count of bases not matched to a gene: 4. Here the CDR3 reads CASSDSGSLETQYF. CDR3 nucleotide sequence: TGTGCCAGCAGTGACAGCGGGAGTTTAGAGACCCAGTACTTC.

This clonotype came up many times. The chain is built from TRBV13 and TRBJ2-2, with D perhaps matching TRBD2 (5 bases). V gave up 2 bases and J gave up 0 bases, with 10 bases separating them. Looked up from germline, CDR1 is PRHDT and CDR2 is FYEKMQ (reference sequence). CDR3 length: 16 residues. The CDR3, as DNA: TGTGCCAGCAGCTTACGGGAACTAGCGAACACCGGGGAGCTGTTTTTT. As protein: CASSLRELANTGELFF.

The J gene is TRBJ2-1, the V gene TRBV29-1; TRBD2 agrees at 8 bases. V was clipped by 8 bases and J by 4 bases; unmatched bases: 7. CDR3 size: 13 residues. Germline CDR1 SQVTM, CDR2 ANQGSEA. CDR3 bases: TGCAGCCCCCCGCCGGGAGGGTACAATGAGCAGTTCTTC. Amino acid sequence: CSPPPGGYNEQFF.

The gene calls are TRBV19 and TRBJ2-7, with D possibly matching TRBD2 (6 bases). V lost 3 bases, J lost 2 bases, and 8 bases lay in between. This CDR3 has 13 residues. Germline V gene sequence: CDR1 LNHDA, CDR2 SQIVND (reference sequence). CDR3 loop: CASSISGPYEQYF. CDR3 in DNA: TGTGCCAGTAGTATTAGCGGCCCCTACGAGCAGTACTTC.

This clonotype was recorded at least ten times. The chain combines TRBV10-3 with TRBJ1-5; D is unclear. Germline CDR1 ENHRY, CDR2 SYGVKD. CDR3 length: 14 amino acids. V was trimmed by 2 bases and J by 3 bases, leaving 8 bases between them. The CDR3 region is CAISEVGYNQPQHF. The CDR3 DNA follows: TGTGCCATCAGTGAGGTGGGGTACAATCAGCCCCAGCATTTT.

The chain employs TRBV11-3 and TRBJ2-2, with 11 bases aligning to TRBD2. Germline values: CDR1 SGHNT, CDR2 YENEEA. V dropped 6 bases and J dropped 3; count of bases not matched to a gene: 3. This CDR3 contains 15 residues. CDR3 amino acids: CASSTSGSYTGELFF. CDR3 sequence (DNA): TGTGCCAGCAGTACTAGCGGGAGCTACACCGGGGAGCTGTTTTTT.